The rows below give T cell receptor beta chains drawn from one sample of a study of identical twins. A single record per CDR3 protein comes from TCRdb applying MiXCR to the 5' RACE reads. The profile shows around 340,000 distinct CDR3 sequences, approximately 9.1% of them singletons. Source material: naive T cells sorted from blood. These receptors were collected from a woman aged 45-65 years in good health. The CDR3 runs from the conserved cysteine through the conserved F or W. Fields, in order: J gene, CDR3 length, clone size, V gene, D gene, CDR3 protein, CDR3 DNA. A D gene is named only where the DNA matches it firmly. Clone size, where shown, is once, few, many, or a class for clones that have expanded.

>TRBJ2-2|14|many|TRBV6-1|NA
CASFQGRTTGELFF
TGTGCCAGTTTCCAGGGACGGACCACCGGGGAGCTGTTTTTT
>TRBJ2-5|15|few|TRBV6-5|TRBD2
CASSYSGRGIETQYF
TGTGCCAGCAGTTATAGCGGGAGGGGAATTGAGACCCAGTACTTC
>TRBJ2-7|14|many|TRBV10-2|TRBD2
CASRMSGNSYEQYF
TGCGCCAGCAGGATGAGCGGGAACTCCTACGAGCAGTACTTC
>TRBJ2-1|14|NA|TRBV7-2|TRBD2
CASGPSGRYNEQFF
TGTGCCAGCGGACCAAGCGGGAGGTACAATGAGCAGTTCTTC
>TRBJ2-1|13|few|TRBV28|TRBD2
CASNAGGNNEQFF
TGTGCCAGCAACGCGGGAGGTAACAATGAGCAGTTCTTC
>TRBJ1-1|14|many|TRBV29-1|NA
CSVSEGVLMAEAFF
TGCAGCGTAAGTGAAGGGGTTCTGATGGCTGAAGCTTTCTTT
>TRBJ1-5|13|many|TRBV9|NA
CASSVDGNQPQHF
TGTGCCAGCAGCGTAGACGGAAATCAGCCCCAGCATTTT
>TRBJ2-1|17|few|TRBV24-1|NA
CATSGGAGPRSYNEQFF
TGTGCCACCAGTGGAGGGGCAGGGCCCCGTTCCTACAATGAGCAGTTCTTC
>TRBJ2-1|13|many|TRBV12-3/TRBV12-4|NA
CASSSDAYNEQFF
TGTGCCAGCAGCTCTGATGCCTACAATGAGCAGTTCTTC
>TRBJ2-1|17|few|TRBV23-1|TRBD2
CARPGTSGPSSYNEQFF
TGCGCCCGACCCGGGACTAGCGGGCCCAGCTCCTACAATGAGCAGTTCTTC
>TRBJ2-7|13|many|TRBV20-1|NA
CSASRDTLYEQYF
TGCAGTGCTAGCCGGGACACATTGTACGAGCAGTACTTC
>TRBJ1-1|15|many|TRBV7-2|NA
CASSRGGWPETEAFF
TGTGCCAGCAGTCGCGGGGGGTGGCCCGAGACTGAAGCTTTCTTT
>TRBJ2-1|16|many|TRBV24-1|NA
CATSDWSPGRGHEQFF
TGTGCCACCAGTGATTGGAGCCCCGGCAGGGGCCATGAGCAGTTCTTC
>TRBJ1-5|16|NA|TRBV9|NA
CASSVGQGLSNQPQHF
TGTGCCAGCAGCGTAGGCCAGGGGTTGAGCAATCAGCCCCAGCATTTT
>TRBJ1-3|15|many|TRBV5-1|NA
CASSLVMGAGNTIYF
TGCGCCAGCAGCTTGGTTATGGGGGCCGGAAACACCATATATTTT
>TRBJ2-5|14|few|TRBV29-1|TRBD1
CSAGTTGGRETQYF
TGCAGCGCAGGAACGACAGGGGGGCGGGAGACCCAGTACTTC
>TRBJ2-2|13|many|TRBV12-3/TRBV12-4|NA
CASSRTVTGELFF
TGTGCCAGCAGCCGCACTGTCACCGGGGAGCTGTTTTTT
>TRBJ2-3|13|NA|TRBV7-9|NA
CASSLISTDTQYF
TGTGCCAGCAGCTTAATCAGCACAGATACGCAGTATTTT
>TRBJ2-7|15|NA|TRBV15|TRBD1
CATSRGRTGYGEEYF
TGTGCCACCAGCAGGGGCAGGACAGGGTATGGGGAGGAGTACTTC
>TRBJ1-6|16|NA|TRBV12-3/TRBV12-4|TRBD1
CASSPLGTGGESPLHF
TGTGCCAGCAGCCCTCTTGGGACAGGGGGCGAGTCACCCCTCCACTTT